A single sample gave rise to the 8 T cell receptor beta chains below, sequenced in a study of metastatic and nonmetastatic thyroid tumors. TCRdb re-analyzed the PCR reads through MiXCR. This table holds about 15,000 clones, approximately 30% found once. No patient received treatment before thyroid surgery. Sequencing used tumor tissue. These TCRs come from a male donor with papillary thyroid cancer or a benign thyroid nodule (not recorded which). Some clones in this sample may be carry-over from other donors' samples.

The chain has TRBV18 and TRBJ2-7; D might be TRBD1 or TRBD2, each matching 5 bases. Trimming shortened V by 4 bases and J by 0 bases, and 13 bases separated the two germline ends. Germline values: CDR1 KGHSH, CDR2 LQKENI. The CDR3 length is 15 residues. CDR3 protein: CASSHRDGNSYEQYF. The CDR3 nucleotides are TGTGCCAGCTCACATCGGGACGGCAACTCCTACGAGCAGTACTTC.

Turning to this clone: The same CDR3 is also encoded by other DNA sequences in this sample. V gene TRBV3-1 combines with J gene TRBJ2-3; D perhaps matches TRBD2 (5 bases). The germline gives CDR1 LGHDT, CDR2 YNNKEL (reference sequence). The CDR3 is 15 residues long. V was trimmed by 4 bases and J by 2 bases, leaving 13 bases between them. The CDR3 sequence is CASSLSEGPTDTQYF. The CDR3, as DNA: TGTGCCAGCAGCCTATCAGAGGGCCCCACAGATACGCAGTATTTT.

This clone was seen ten or more times. The chain joins TRBV20-1 to TRBJ2-7; D is uncertain. This CDR3 region has 12 residues. V was cut by 2 bases and J by 2 bases, with 7 bases left in between. Germline V gene lookup returns CDR1 DFQATT and CDR2 SNEGSKA (reference sequence). The CDR3 region has the DNA TGCAGTGCTAGAAGCGTTACCTACGAGCAGTACTTC. Residues: CSARSVTYEQYF.

In regard to this clone: A much more abundant neighbour one base away suggests this may be a read error. Here the CDR3 DNA reads TGTGCCACCATTGATTCCCGTGAGGGGAACTATGGCTACACCTTC. Its protein product is CATIDSREGNYGYTF. The gene calls are TRBV24-1 and TRBJ1-2; D perhaps matches TRBD1 (5 bases). Germline V gene data show CDR1 as KGHDR and CDR2 as SFDVKD. There are 15 residues in the CDR3.

This clone occurred many times. The chain joins TRBV11-3 to TRBJ2-2; D gene ambiguous. The CDR3 covers 13 residues. The germline CDR1 and CDR2 sequences are SGHNT and YENEEA. Trimming took 5 bases from V and 4 from J, leaving 8 bases between them. The CDR3 sequence is CASSGQVTGELFF. The CDR3 DNA follows: TGTGCCAGCAGCGGGCAGGTCACCGGGGAGCTGTTTTTT.

This clone was detected once. The rearrangement links TRBV5-1 to TRBJ2-3; TRBD1 is a possible D gene (6 bases). With 4 bases removed from V and 7 bases from J, the gap between germline ends came to 19 bases. CDR3 size: 15 residues. Germline V gene sequence: CDR1 SGHRS, CDR2 YFSETQ. The CDR3 bases are TGCGCCAGCAGCAACGGGTTGGGCCAGGGGAATACGCAGTATTTT. Protein product: CASSNGLGQGNTQYF.

This clone was picked up many times. CDR3 in DNA: TGCAGTGCCCAGACAGGGCTCTCTGGAAACACCATATATTTT. Translated, it gives CSAQTGLSGNTIYF. The chain carries TRBV20-1 and TRBJ1-3, with 7 bases identical to TRBD1. Germline CDR1 is DFQATT and CDR2 is SNEGSKA (reference sequence). V gave up 6 bases and J gave up 0 bases; unmatched junction bases: 5. This CDR3 has 14 residues.

In its sample, this clone ranks as medium-sized. The V call is TRBV20-1, the J call TRBJ2-7; 7 nucleotides agree with TRBD1. Trimming took 5 bases from V and 6 from J; bases not matched to a gene: 4. Germline V gene sequence: CDR1 DFQATT, CDR2 SNEGSKA (reference sequence). The CDR3 covers 11 residues. CDR3 bases: TGCAGTGCTCCGACAGGGATCGAGCAGTACTTC. The encoded protein is CSAPTGIEQYF.